This T cell receptor beta chain was recorded in a study of T cell responses to AZD1222 COVID-19 vaccine. Broader study findings: Among the donors, most were white British and more were female, and clonal diversity was possibly underestimated.

The V gene lost 2 bases and the J gene lost 2 bases, with 13 bases spanning the gap. The CDR3 loop spans 15 amino acids. Germline assignment: CDR1 MNHEY and CDR2 SVGAGI. A note on this clone: The target antigen is unknown.

Using immunoSEQ multiplex PCR, the repertoire was profiled, and TCRdb retains in-frame clones only, with some absent. The sample includes tens of thousands of clones, approximately 89% of them seen just once. The sample was peripheral blood, taken 28 days after the second AZD1222 dose. The chain joins TRBV6-5 to TRBJ2-7, with D possibly matching TRBD1 (6 bases). The clonotype was recovered from an adult who received the AZD1222 COVID-19 vaccine. In DNA form, the CDR3 reads TGTGCCAGCAGTTACGGCTCAGGGGTTACCTACGAGCAGTACTTC. Protein: CASSYGSGVTYEQYF.